This is a list of T cell receptor beta chains from one sample in a study of neurological immune-mediated disorders. One entry per CDR3 protein results from TCRdb running MiXCR on the 5' RACE reads. The repertoire includes approximately 66,000 distinct CDR3 sequences, nearly 3.5% of them detected once, and roughly 3.7% sits in the top ten. Sequenced: PBMCs. All receptors derive from a man aged 40-55 years with multiple sclerosis. Both conserved end residues are part of each CDR3.

j_call	v_call	cdr3_aa
TRBJ1-4	TRBV7-9	CASSPWTAGSEKLFF
TRBJ2-2	TRBV5-6	CASSWATNTGELFF
TRBJ1-6	TRBV5-1	CASSFFRPYNSPLHF
TRBJ2-1	TRBV11-1	CASSLSLAGGRNEQFF
TRBJ2-3	TRBV7-9	CASSFGGNTQYF
TRBJ2-3	TRBV12-3/TRBV12-4	CASSLGGLGGDTQYF
TRBJ1-1	TRBV12-3/TRBV12-4	CASISRGNTEAFF
TRBJ1-5	TRBV27	CASSTRQGANKTQNF
TRBJ2-3	TRBV6-5	CASSRSTQGATQYF
TRBJ1-1	TRBV5-5	CASSLWDRGYSKATEAFF
TRBJ2-7	TRBV7-2	CASSSIGGAGEQYF
TRBJ2-5	TRBV12-3/TRBV12-4	CASSLAPIETQYF
TRBJ1-6	TRBV4-2	CASSQDRVRPLHF
TRBJ1-1	TRBV3-1	CDSSKDTPAAFF
TRBJ2-5	TRBV5-1	CASSLGPGEGASWETQYF
TRBJ1-4	TRBV20-1	CSARQPGQGEKLFF
TRBJ1-2	TRBV6-1	CASSGSGGLGYTF
TRBJ2-6	TRBV7-9	CASSLVSRANVLTF
TRBJ2-3	TRBV5-1	CASSFSGGALDTQYF
TRBJ2-7	TRBV10-3	CAISDYTAREQYF
TRBJ1-4	TRBV5-1	CASSLDEQGRGEKLFF
TRBJ1-1	TRBV6-1	CASKARDRRDTEAFF
TRBJ1-1	TRBV20-1	CSASPGLANTEAFF
TRBJ2-7	TRBV5-1	CASRGPTYEQYF
TRBJ1-2	TRBV9	CASSGDRVWDYGYTF
TRBJ1-5	TRBV12-3/TRBV12-4	CASSLGSNQPQHF
TRBJ2-5	TRBV12-3/TRBV12-4	CASSSRIGLQETQYF
TRBJ1-5	TRBV5-1	CASSLHGEGQPQHF
TRBJ2-7	TRBV30	CAWGGSRTGPYEQYF
TRBJ2-5	TRBV5-6	CASSLGTSQETQYF
TRBJ2-7	TRBV27	CASSPLRARNEQYF
TRBJ1-1	TRBV7-2	CASSFPGTQGAFF
TRBJ1-3	TRBV7-8	CASSLEEAGGPGNTIYF
TRBJ1-6	TRBV15	CATSRDSTVAFSPLHF
TRBJ2-1	TRBV27	CASLDSSYNEQFF
TRBJ1-1	TRBV20-1	CSADRGRRDMNTEAFF
TRBJ2-3	TRBV5-1	CASSEQGRDTDTQYF
TRBJ1-1	TRBV7-8	CASSLDHDRGTEAFF
TRBJ2-7	TRBV10-2	CASSGGGDIPGHYEQYF
TRBJ2-3	TRBV7-8	CANTSGRTQYF
TRBJ2-7	TRBV20-1	CSARSPGGVYRSYEQYF
TRBJ2-3	TRBV6-2/TRBV6-3	CASSYSTSGGNTDTQYF
TRBJ2-7	TRBV28	CASSDPGKATDEQYF
TRBJ1-5	TRBV7-8	CASSLVTGQGNQPQHF
TRBJ1-5	TRBV12-3/TRBV12-4	CASSFGTGGQPQHF